The clone carrying this TCR beta chain was counted at least ten times. This sample was included in a study of early T cells in non-severe SARS-CoV-2 infection. One entry per CDR3 protein, called by TCRdb with MiXCR from the 5' RACE reads. The table records tens of thousands of distinct CDR3 sequences, around an eighth of them present only once. The CDR3 runs 16 residues. The germline V gene encodes CDR1 SGHNT and CDR2 YYREEE (reference sequence). V gave up 1 base and J gave up 5 bases; unmatched junction bases: 8. V gene TRBV5-4 combines with J gene TRBJ2-3; 9 bases align to TRBD2. This TCR came from an adult who was a healthcare worker with PCR-confirmed SARS-CoV-2 infection or an uninfected control (not recorded which). Sequences were obtained from whole blood. Here the CDR3 reads CASSLSAGGRGDTQYF. The CDR3 nucleotides read TGTGCCAGCAGCTTGTCGGCGGGAGGGCGGGGAGATACGCAGTATTTT.